The 9 T cell receptor beta chains in this list originate from one sample, sequenced in a study of T cells in localized non-small cell lung cancer. Only in-frame clones appear in the TCRdb table, and some are missing; sequencing was by immunoSEQ multiplex PCR. The sample yields some 2,000 clones, about 24% seen once. Sequences were derived from lung tumor tissue, sampled before any cancer treatment. The receptors were gathered from a woman aged 40 to 75 with stage II lung adenocarcinoma.

This chain connects TRBV19 to TRBJ2-3; D is uncertain. The germline V gene has CDR1 LNHDA and CDR2 SQIVND (reference sequence). V was cut by 5 bases and J by 4 bases, with 10 bases left in between. This CDR3 region has 13 residues. CDR3 DNA sequence: TGTGCCAGTAGTGCCAGTCCCGCAGATACGCAGTATTTT. This codes for CASSASPADTQYF.

This clone was observed a handful of times. The chain uses TRBV6-1 and TRBJ2-7, with TRBD1 matching 7 bases. Germline CDR1 MNHNS, CDR2 SASEGT. Germline trimming cut 0 bases from V and 4 bases from J; bases unmatched to any gene: 3. The CDR3 totals 14 residues. The CDR3 bases are TGTGCCAGCAGTGAAGCGGGGACAGTTTACGAGCAGTACTTC. Translation gives CASSEAGTVYEQYF.

This sequence joins TRBV30 and TRBJ1-3; the D gene is possibly TRBD1 (5 bases). The V gene's germline CDR1 is GTSNPN and CDR2 SVGIG (reference sequence). V shed 0 bases and J shed 7 bases, with 10 bases lying between them. There are 13 residues in the CDR3. The DNA for the CDR3 is TGTGCCTGGAGTGTTTCGGGGGGGAACACCATATATTTT. This codes for CAWSVSGGNTIYF.

J is TRBJ2-7 and V is TRBV6-4; D might be TRBD1 or TRBD2, each matching 6 bases. V was shortened by 3 bases and J by 5 bases, with 20 bases between the two germline ends. Germline lookup yields CDR1 MRHNA and CDR2 SNTAGT. The CDR3 loop spans 16 amino acids. This CDR3 is CASSEVLGGLLNEQYF. CDR3 DNA sequence: TGTGCCAGCAGTGAAGTCCTGGGGGGCCTCTTGAACGAGCAGTACTTC.

This chain links TRBV19 with TRBJ1-1, with 9 bases fitting TRBD1. The CDR3 is made up of 17 amino acids. Per the germline V gene, CDR1 is LNHDA and CDR2 is SQIVND (reference sequence). V lost 3 bases, J lost 6 bases, and 14 bases stayed unmatched. CDR3 DNA sequence: TGTGCCAGTAGTATCCTCTCGACAGGGGGGGGATTCGCTGAAGCTTTCTTT. The encoded protein is CASSILSTGGGFAEAFF.

The V gene is TRBV6-8, the J gene TRBJ1-1; D may be TRBD1 (6 bases). CDR1 and CDR2 from the germline V gene are MNHGY and SAAAGT. CDR3 size: 16 residues. Trimming pared 8 bases from V and 0 bases from J, leaving 19 bases between. The CDR3 here is CASRNRWDNMNTEAFF. CDR3 bases: TGTGCCAGCCGAAATCGCTGGGACAACATGAACACTGAAGCTTTCTTT.

By share, this clone ranks as medium-sized (0.01 to 0.1%). The chain combines TRBV11-3 with TRBJ2-5; 8 bases are a match to TRBD1. The germline CDR1 and CDR2 sequences are SGHNT and YENEEA. The trim removed 4 bases at V and 3 bases at J, leaving 4 bases unmatched. The CDR3 length is 14 residues. The CDR3 nucleotides are TGTGCCAGCAGCTCGAACAGGGGGAAAGAGACCCAGTACTTC. It yields the protein CASSSNRGKETQYF.

In this sample, this clone turned up a few times. This sequence joins TRBV11-3 and TRBJ2-7; D may match TRBD1 or TRBD2 (5 bases each). This CDR3 has 14 residues. Trimming removed 3 bases at V and 7 bases at J, with 16 bases between. In germline, CDR1 is SGHNT, CDR2 YENEEA. CDR3 sequence: CASSLAGTPPEQYF. For the CDR3, the DNA is TGTGCCAGCAGCTTGGCAGGGACCCCTCCGGAGCAGTACTTC.

The V gene is TRBV6-8, the J gene TRBJ2-5, with D possibly TRBD1 on 6 matching bases. CDR1 is MNHGY and CDR2 is SAAAGT in the germline V gene. Trimming stripped 2 bases from V and 5 bases from J, with 9 bases between. The CDR3 covers 13 residues. The CDR3 sequence is CASSYGQLETQYF. The CDR3 bases are TGTGCCAGCAGTTACGGACAGTTGGAGACCCAGTACTTC.